The 11 T cell receptor beta chains given below trace back to one sample, sequenced in a study of T cells after posttransplantation cyclophosphamide. Using immunoSEQ multiplex PCR, the repertoire was profiled, and TCRdb retains in-frame clones only, with some absent. The sample carries about 7,000 clones, approximately 80% recorded once. Sequencing was done on a sample of memory CD4+ T cells sorted from blood. These receptors were obtained from a woman between 50 and 59 years old in good health and a related stem cell transplant donor.

This chain joins TRBV19 and TRBJ2-1, with 7 positions matching TRBD2. The J segment lost 8 bases and the V segment lost 9 bases, leaving 10 bases of the junction unmatched. Per the germline V gene, CDR1 is LNHDA and CDR2 is SQIVND (reference sequence). This CDR3 contains 13 residues. This CDR3 is CASTTSLLDEQFF. CDR3 sequence (DNA): TGTGCCAGCACGACTAGCCTCCTCGATGAGCAGTTCTTC.

The chain employs TRBV5-1 and TRBJ2-1; D perhaps matches TRBD1 (5 bases). Trimming removed 4 bases at V and 4 bases at J, with 15 bases between. Germline V gene data show CDR1 as SGHRS and CDR2 as YFSETQ. There are 15 residues in the CDR3. CDR3 in amino acids: CASSIRERVYNEQFF. The CDR3 DNA follows: TGCGCCAGCAGCATCAGGGAAAGGGTTTACAATGAGCAGTTCTTC.

V gene TRBV27 combines with J gene TRBJ1-2, with 9 positions matching TRBD1. With 6 bases clipped from V and 6 bases from J, the junction kept 8 bases outside the gene matches. The CDR3 spans 14 residues. The V gene's germline CDR1 is MNHEY and CDR2 SMNVEV (reference sequence). The DNA for the CDR3 is TGTGCCAGCAGCTTAACAGGGGGCTCGGATGGCTACACCTTC. It codes for CASSLTGGSDGYTF.

Details on this clone: The sample holds other DNA sequences that translate to the same CDR3. This chain links TRBV11-2 with TRBJ2-7; D may be TRBD2 (5 bases). V lost 3 bases and J 4 bases, leaving 13 bases between the germline ends. Germline V gives CDR1 SGHAT, CDR2 FQNNGV. This CDR3 spans 14 amino acids. CDR3 nucleotides: TGTGCCAGCAGCTTGTCGGGGAACTCATACGAGCAGTACTTC. It is translated as CASSLSGNSYEQYF.

The chain combines TRBV30 with TRBJ1-5, with 8 bases lining up with TRBD1. This CDR3 has 18 residues. V shed 0 bases and J 1 base; nucleotides not matched to a gene: 11. Germline V lookup: CDR1 GTSNPN, CDR2 SVGIG (reference sequence). CDR3 amino acids: CAWSVPGTGLGSNQPQHF. CDR3 in DNA: TGTGCCTGGAGTGTACCCGGGACAGGTCTTGGGAGCAATCAGCCCCAGCATTTT.

This chain uses TRBV5-5 with TRBJ1-1, with D unresolved. Germline CDR1 and CDR2: SGHKS and YYEKEE (reference sequence). The CDR3 is made up of 13 amino acids. V gave up 5 bases and J gave up 2 bases, with 10 bases separating them. CDR3 loop: CASRKRLNTEAFF. The CDR3 bases are TGTGCCAGCAGGAAGAGGCTTAACACTGAAGCTTTCTTT.

The chain has TRBV30 and TRBJ1-6, with D perhaps matching TRBD1 (6 bases). V was cut by 4 bases and J by 6 bases, with 13 bases left in between. The CDR3 is 14 residues long. Germline lookup yields CDR1 GTSNPN and CDR2 SVGIG (reference sequence). CDR3 in DNA: TGTGCCTGGAAAATAGGACAGAGTAATTCACCCCTCCACTTT. This translates into CAWKIGQSNSPLHF.

The chain couples TRBV9 to TRBJ2-3; 10 bases agree with TRBD2. V dropped 3 bases and J dropped 5; count of bases not matched to a gene: 9. This CDR3 has 16 amino acids. CDR1 SGDLS and CDR2 YYNGEE come from the germline V gene. The CDR3 is CASSAVAGGGGDTQYF. The CDR3 region has the DNA TGTGCCAGCAGCGCGGTAGCGGGAGGAGGGGGAGATACGCAGTATTTT.

This clone was observed a handful of times. This chain uses TRBV6-5 with TRBJ1-3; a possible D gene is TRBD1 (5 bases). Germline loops: CDR1 MNHEY, CDR2 SVGAGI. Trimming pared 8 bases from V and 0 bases from J, leaving 14 bases between. The CDR3 has 15 residues. The CDR3 DNA sequence: TGTGCCAGCCGCCGGGGACTTGTCTCTGGAAACACCATATATTTT. Protein sequence: CASRRGLVSGNTIYF.

This chain uses TRBV30 with TRBJ1-4, with D hard to call. Per the germline V gene, CDR1 is GTSNPN and CDR2 is SVGIG (reference sequence). Trimming removed 0 bases from V and 10 bases from J, with 9 bases in between. The length of the CDR3 is 12 residues. The CDR3 sequence is CAWSVVGGKLFF. CDR3 nucleotides: TGTGCCTGGAGTGTAGTCGGCGGAAAACTGTTTTTT.

The rearrangement uses TRBV9 and TRBJ2-3; D unclear. Germline assignment: CDR1 SGDLS and CDR2 YYNGEE. The V gene lost 2 bases and the J gene lost 4 bases, with 14 bases spanning the gap. The CDR3 is made up of 15 amino acids. The CDR3 protein is CASSVAPEPPDTQYF. As DNA, the CDR3 is TGTGCCAGCAGCGTGGCCCCCGAACCCCCAGATACGCAGTATTTT.